The sequence of this TCR beta chain was determined in a study of blood T cell repertoires in COVID-19. Looking at the study overall: Researchers got acute and convalescent COVID-19 samples from the United States, Italy and Spain. Sources were T cells, B-cell-depleted T cells, or PBMCs; the material itself was cDNA or gDNA.

Per germline, CDR1 MGHDK and CDR2 SYGVNS. The V gene lost 4 bases and the J gene lost 7 bases, with 10 bases spanning the gap. There are 13 residues in the CDR3. Study processing details: The authors estimated nucleated cell counts from reference gene primer amplification. Repertoires were generated with immunoSEQ multiplex PCR, while TCRdb's copy carries only in-frame clones and drops some. Clonal size and the V and J genes are those of that table, whereas D and trimming came from the DNA. There are around 120,000 clones in the sample; 75% to 90% occur only once, and around 2% lies in the top ten. The sequenced material came from peripheral blood. This receptor was identified in a man aged 30-40 years with acute or convalescent COVID-19. This chain connects TRBV25-1 to TRBJ1-4; D perhaps matches TRBD1 (6 bases). CDR3 protein: CASSAGGPEKLFF. As DNA, the CDR3 is TGTGCCAGCAGTGCGGGGGGCCCTGAAAAACTGTTTTTT.